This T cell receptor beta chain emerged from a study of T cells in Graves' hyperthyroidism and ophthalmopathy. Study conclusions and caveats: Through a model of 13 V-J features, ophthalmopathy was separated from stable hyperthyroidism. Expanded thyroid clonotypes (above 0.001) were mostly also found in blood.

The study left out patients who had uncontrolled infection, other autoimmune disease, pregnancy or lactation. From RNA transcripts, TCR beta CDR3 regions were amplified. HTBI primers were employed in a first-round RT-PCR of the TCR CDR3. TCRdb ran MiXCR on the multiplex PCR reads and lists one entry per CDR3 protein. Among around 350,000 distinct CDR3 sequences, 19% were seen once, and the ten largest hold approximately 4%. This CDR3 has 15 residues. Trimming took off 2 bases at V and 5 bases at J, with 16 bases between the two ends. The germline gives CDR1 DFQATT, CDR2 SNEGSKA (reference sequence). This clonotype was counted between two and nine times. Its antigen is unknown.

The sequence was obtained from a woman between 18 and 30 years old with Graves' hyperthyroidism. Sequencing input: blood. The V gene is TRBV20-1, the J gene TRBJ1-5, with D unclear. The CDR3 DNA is TGCAGTGCTAGACTCCCACTGCGGGCGGATCAGCCCCAGCATTTT. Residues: CSARLPLRADQPQHF.